This T cell receptor (beta chain) was sequenced during a study of post-analysis software for immune sequencing data. Study-wide background: Several disease courses (relapsing-remitting, secondary progressive and progressive-relapsing) of multiple sclerosis were included.

Findings of the study overall: Patients with multiple sclerosis recorded significantly lower normalized Chao1 diversity than controls, the study found.

About this clonotype itself: Its antigen is not known. Germline is not matched at one junction end, which may reflect a read error.

Prepared TCR beta cDNA libraries contained unique molecular identifiers. The source material, roughly 0.9 to 11 million T cells, gave rise to approximately 520,000 cDNA molecules. TCRdb recomputed calls from the PCR reads with MiXCR, one row per CDR3 protein. The sample lists 150,000 to 200,000 distinct CDR3 sequences; 36% were seen once. Germline V lookup: CDR1 SSHAT, CDR2 FNYEAQ (reference sequence). This CDR3 comprises 18 residues. This clonotype originated in a girl aged 5-17 years with multiple sclerosis. This specimen consisted of blood, obtained after autologous hematopoietic stem cell transplantation. This sequence joins TRBV7-7 and TRBJ2-1; 9 bases match TRBD2. This CDR3 is CASSSGTSRIGVYNEQFF. The CDR3 DNA sequence: TGTGCTAGCAGCTCCGGGACTAGCAGGATAGGGGTTTACAATGAGCAGTTCTTC.